The source of this T cell receptor beta chain is a study of CD8 T cells in ankylosing spondylitis. Study conclusions and caveats: Clones linked to disease, bearing a CD8+ phenotype, were relatively rare in peripheral blood. Apparently characteristic of ankylosing spondylitis blood was a TCR beta motif (eight highly homologous variants).

TCRdb used MiXCR to reprocess the 5' RACE reads, holding one entry per CDR3 protein. The sample records about 36,000 distinct CDR3 sequences, more than 9.5% being singletons. The V gene lost 1 base and the J gene lost 0 bases, with 11 bases spanning the gap. This CDR3 has 16 amino acids. Germline lookup yields CDR1 SGHNT and CDR2 YENEEA. About this clonotype: Its antigen is undetermined.

The source material was synovial fluid, either unsorted or a sorted T cell fraction (not recorded which). This sequence was found in a male donor with ankylosing spondylitis. The gene calls are TRBV11-3 and TRBJ2-3; no firm D call. The CDR3 is CASSLGLDASTDTQYF. CDR3 DNA: TGTGCCAGCAGCTTAGGCCTAGACGCTAGCACAGATACGCAGTATTTT.